This T cell receptor (beta chain) was recovered during a study of blood T cell repertoires in COVID-19. Whole-study context: Sites across the United States, Italy and Spain contributed samples from acute and convalescent COVID-19. Sources were T cells, B-cell-depleted T cells, or PBMCs; the material itself was cDNA or gDNA.

Generated by immunoSEQ multiplex PCR, the TCRdb table keeps only in-frame clones and is missing some. Of 200,000 to 300,000 clones listed, just under 85% were seen once; the top ten hold about 4%. The sequence was collected from a man in his forties or fifties with acute or convalescent COVID-19. Specimen: peripheral blood.

This CDR3 is CASRPGTGGGYGYTF. In DNA, the CDR3 is TGTGCCAGCAGGCCCGGGACAGGGGGCGGGTATGGCTACACCTTC. This chain uses TRBV7-9 with TRBJ1-2; 12 bases map to TRBD1. CDR1 SEHNR and CDR2 FQNEAQ come from the germline V gene (reference sequence). The CDR3 length is 15 residues. V shed 6 bases, J shed 5 bases, and the junction held 7 bases outside the gene matches.